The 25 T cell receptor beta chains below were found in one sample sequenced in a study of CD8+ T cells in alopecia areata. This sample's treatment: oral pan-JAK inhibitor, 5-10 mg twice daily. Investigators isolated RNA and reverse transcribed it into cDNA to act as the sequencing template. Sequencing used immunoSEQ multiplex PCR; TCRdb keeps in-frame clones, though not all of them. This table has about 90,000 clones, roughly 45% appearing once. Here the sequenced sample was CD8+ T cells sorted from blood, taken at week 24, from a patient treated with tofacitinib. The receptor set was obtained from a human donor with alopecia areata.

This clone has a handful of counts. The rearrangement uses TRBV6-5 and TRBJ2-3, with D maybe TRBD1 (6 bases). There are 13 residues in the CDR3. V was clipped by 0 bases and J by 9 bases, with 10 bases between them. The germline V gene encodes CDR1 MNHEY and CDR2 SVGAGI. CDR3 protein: CASSYSSGGTQYF. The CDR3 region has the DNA TGTGCCAGCAGTTACTCGAGTGGGGGCACGCAGTATTTT.

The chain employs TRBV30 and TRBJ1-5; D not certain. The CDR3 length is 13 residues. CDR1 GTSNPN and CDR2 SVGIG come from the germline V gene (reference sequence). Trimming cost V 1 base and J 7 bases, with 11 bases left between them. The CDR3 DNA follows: TGTGCCTGGAGTGGGCTGGGCGCGCAGCCCCAGCATTTT. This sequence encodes CAWSGLGAQPQHF. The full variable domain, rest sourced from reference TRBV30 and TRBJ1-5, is SQTIHQWPATLVQPVGSPLSLECTVEGTSNPNLYWYRQAAGRGLQLLFYSVGIGQISSEVPQNLSASRPQDRQFILSSKKLLLSDSGFYLCAWSGLGAQPQHFGDGTRLSIL.

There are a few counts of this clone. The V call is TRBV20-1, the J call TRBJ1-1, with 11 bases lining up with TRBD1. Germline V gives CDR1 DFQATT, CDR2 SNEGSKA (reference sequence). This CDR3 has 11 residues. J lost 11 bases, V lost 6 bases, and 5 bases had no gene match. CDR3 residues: CSAWTGGRAFF. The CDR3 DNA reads TGCAGTGCCTGGACAGGGGGCCGGGCTTTCTTT.

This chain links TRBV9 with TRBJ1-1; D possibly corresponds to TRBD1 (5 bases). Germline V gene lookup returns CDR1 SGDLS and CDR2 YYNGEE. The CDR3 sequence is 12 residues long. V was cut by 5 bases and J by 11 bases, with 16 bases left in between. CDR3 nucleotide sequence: TGTGCCAGCAGGGACCCCGGGGCGGAGGCTTTCTTT. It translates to CASRDPGAEAFF.

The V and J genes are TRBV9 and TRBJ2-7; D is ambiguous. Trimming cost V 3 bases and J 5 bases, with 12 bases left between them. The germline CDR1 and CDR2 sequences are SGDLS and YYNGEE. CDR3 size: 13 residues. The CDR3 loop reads CASSDGTAHEQYF. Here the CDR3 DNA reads TGTGCCAGCAGCGACGGTACGGCCCACGAGCAGTACTTC.

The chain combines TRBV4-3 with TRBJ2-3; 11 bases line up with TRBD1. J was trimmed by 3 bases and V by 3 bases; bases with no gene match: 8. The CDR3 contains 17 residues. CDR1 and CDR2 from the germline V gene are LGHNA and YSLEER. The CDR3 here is CASSQPGQGDGTDTQYF. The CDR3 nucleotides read TGCGCCAGCAGCCAGCCGGGACAGGGGGATGGGACAGATACGCAGTATTTT.

The chain's CDR3 is CASSLVPDLIDQGDTQYF. DNA for the CDR3: TGTGCCAGCAGCTTAGTCCCAGACCTGATCGACCAAGGGGATACGCAGTATTTT. The genes are TRBV7-2 and TRBJ2-3; D call uncertain. Germline V gives CDR1 SGHTA, CDR2 FQGNSA. V was pared by 1 base and J by 6 bases, with 23 bases between. The CDR3 has 18 residues.

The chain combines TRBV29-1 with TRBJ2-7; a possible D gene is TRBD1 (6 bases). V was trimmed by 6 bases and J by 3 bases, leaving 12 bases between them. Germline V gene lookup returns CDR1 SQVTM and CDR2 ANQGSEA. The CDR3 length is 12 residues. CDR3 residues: CSVRDTYYEQYF. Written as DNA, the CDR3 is TGCAGCGTCCGGGACACATACTACGAGCAGTACTTC.

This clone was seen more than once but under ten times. CDR3 DNA: TGCGCCAGCAGCCCCGCAGCGGGAGAGGGATCCTACAATGAGCAGTTCTTC. Translating gives CASSPAAGEGSYNEQFF. The chain carries TRBV5-1 and TRBJ2-1, with 8 bases aligning to TRBD2. With V trimmed by 4 bases and J by 1 base, 10 bases remained unmatched. Germline V lookup: CDR1 SGHRS, CDR2 YFSETQ. CDR3 length equals 17 residues.

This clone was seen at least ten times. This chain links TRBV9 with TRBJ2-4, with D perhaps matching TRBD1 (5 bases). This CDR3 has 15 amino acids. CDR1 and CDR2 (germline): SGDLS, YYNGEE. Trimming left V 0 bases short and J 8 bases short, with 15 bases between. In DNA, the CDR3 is TGTGCCAGCAGCGTAGGCCAGGGCGTTTGGGACATTCAGTACTTC. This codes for CASSVGQGVWDIQYF. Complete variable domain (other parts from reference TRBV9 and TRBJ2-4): DSGVTQTPKHLITATGQRVTLRCSPRSGDLSVYWYQQSLDQGLQFLIQYYNGEERAKGNILERFSAQQFPDLHSELNLSSLELGDSALYFCASSVGQGVWDIQYFGAGTRLSVL.

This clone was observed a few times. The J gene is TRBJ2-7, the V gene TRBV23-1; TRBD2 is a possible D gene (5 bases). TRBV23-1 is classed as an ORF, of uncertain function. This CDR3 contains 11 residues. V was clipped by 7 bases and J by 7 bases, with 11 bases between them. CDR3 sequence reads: CASIHRGEQYF. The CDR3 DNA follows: TGCGCCAGCATCCACCGGGGAGAGCAGTACTTC.

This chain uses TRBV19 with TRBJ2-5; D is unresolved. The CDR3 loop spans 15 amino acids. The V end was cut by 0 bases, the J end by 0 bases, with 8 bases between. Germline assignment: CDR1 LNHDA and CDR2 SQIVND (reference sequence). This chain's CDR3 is CASSIDRADQETQYF. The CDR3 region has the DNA TGTGCCAGTAGTATAGATCGGGCTGACCAAGAGACCCAGTACTTC.

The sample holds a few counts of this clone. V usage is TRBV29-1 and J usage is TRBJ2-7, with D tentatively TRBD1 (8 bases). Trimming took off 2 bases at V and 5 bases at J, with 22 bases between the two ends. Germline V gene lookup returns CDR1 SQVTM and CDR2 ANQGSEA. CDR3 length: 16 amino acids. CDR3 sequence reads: CSVEPWTGRGPNEQYF. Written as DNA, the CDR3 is TGCAGCGTTGAACCGTGGACAGGGAGGGGCCCTAACGAGCAGTACTTC.

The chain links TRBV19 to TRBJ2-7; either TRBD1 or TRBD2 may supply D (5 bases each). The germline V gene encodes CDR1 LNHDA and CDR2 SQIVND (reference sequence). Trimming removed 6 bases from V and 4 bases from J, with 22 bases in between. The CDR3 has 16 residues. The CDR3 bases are TGTGCCAGTAGCCCGGTACGAGGGGCAGGGAGATACGAGCAGTACTTC. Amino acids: CASSPVRGAGRYEQYF. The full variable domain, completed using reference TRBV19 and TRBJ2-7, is DGGITQSPKYLFRKEGQNVTLSCEQNLNHDAMYWYRQDPGQGLRLIYYSQIVNDFQKGDIAEGYSVSREKKESFPLTVTSAQKNPTAFYLCASSPVRGAGRYEQYFGPGTRLTVT.

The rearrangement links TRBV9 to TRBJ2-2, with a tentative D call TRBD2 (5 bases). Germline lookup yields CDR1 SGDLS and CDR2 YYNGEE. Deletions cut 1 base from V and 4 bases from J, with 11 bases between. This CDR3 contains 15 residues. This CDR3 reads CASSVSGFGTGELFF. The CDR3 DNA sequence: TGTGCCAGCAGCGTATCGGGGTTCGGCACCGGGGAGCTGTTTTTT.

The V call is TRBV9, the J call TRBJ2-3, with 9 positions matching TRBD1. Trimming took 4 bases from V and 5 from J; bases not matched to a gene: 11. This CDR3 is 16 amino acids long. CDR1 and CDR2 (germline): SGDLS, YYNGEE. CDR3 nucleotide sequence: TGTGCCAGCAGCTTGAACAGGGGGCAGTCGGTAGATACGCAGTATTTT. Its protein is CASSLNRGQSVDTQYF.

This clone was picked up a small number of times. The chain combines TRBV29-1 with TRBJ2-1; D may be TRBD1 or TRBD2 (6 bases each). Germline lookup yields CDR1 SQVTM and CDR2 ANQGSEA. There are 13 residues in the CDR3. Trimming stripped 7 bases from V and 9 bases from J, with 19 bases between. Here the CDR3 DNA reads TGCAGCGCCCATCTTGGGGGGCTCGGTGAGCAGTTCTTC. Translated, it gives CSAHLGGLGEQFF.

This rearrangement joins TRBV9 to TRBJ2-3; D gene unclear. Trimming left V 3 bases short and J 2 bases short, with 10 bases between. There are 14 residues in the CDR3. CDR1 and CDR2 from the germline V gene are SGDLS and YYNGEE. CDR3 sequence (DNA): TGTGCCAGCAGCGCCCGACAAGACACAGATACGCAGTATTTT. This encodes CASSARQDTDTQYF.

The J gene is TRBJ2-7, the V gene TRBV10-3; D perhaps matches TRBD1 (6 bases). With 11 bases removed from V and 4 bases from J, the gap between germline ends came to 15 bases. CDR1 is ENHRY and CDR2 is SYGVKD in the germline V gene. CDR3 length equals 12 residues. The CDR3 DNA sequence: TGTGCCGCCCGGGACAACGATTACGAGCAGTACTTC. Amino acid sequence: CAARDNDYEQYF.

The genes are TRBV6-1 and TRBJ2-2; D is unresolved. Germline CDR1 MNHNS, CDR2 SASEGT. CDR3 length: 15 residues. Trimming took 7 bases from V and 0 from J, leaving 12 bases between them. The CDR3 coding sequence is TGTGCCAGCACCAAACGGCTGCCGAACACCGGGGAGCTGTTTTTT. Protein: CASTKRLPNTGELFF.

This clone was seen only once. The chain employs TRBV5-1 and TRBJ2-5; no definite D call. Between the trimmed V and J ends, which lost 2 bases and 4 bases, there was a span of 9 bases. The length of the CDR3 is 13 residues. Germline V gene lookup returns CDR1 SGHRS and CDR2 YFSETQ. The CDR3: CASSLNLGETQYF. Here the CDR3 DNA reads TGCGCCAGCAGCTTAAATCTCGGAGAGACCCAGTACTTC.

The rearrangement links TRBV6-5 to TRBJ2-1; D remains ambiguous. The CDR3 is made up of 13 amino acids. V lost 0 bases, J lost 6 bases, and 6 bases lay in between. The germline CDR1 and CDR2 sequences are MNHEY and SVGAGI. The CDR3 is CASSYSRSNEQFF. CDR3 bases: TGTGCCAGCAGTTACTCGAGAAGCAATGAGCAGTTCTTC.

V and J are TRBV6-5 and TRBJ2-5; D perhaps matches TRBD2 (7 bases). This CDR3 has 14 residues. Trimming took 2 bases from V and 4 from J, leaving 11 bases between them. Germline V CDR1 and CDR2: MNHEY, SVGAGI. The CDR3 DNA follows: TGTGCCAGCAGTTACAGGGGGGGGAGAGAGACCCAGTACTTC. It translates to CASSYRGGRETQYF.

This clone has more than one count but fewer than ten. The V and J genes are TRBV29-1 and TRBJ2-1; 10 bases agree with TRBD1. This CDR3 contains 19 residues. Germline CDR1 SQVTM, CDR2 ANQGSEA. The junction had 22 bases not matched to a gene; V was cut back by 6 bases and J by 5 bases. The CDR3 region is CSVLGTTGGLPQGHNEQFF. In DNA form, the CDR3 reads TGCAGCGTCTTGGGGACGACAGGGGGCCTACCCCAGGGCCACAATGAGCAGTTCTTC.

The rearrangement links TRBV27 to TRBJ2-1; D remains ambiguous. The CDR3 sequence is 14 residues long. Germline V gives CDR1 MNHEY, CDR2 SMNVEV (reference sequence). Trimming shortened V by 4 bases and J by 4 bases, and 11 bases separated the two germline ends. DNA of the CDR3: TGTGCCAGCAGTTCCGGCGGAAAGTACAATGAGCAGTTCTTC. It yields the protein CASSSGGKYNEQFF.